These T cell receptor beta chains were read from a single sample in a study of blood T cell repertoires in COVID-19. Libraries were prepared by immunoSEQ multiplex PCR; TCRdb keeps only in-frame clonotypes and omits some of them. The repertoire holds 50,000 to 60,000 clones, with roughly 80% as singletons. The specimen was peripheral blood. The source is a human donor in a cohort sampled during active or convalescent COVID-19. CDR3s include the opening cysteine and the closing phenylalanine or tryptophan. D genes are given only for firm matches. A clone size is listed for some rows: how often the clone was seen (once, few, many), or a class if it is expanded.

J gene,V gene,D gene,clone size,CDR3 protein,CDR3 DNA
TRBJ1-3,TRBV7-9,-,-,CASSSQNPSGNTIYF,TGTGCCAGCAGCTCACAGAATCCCTCTGGAAACACCATATATTTT
TRBJ2-3,TRBV5-1,-,-,CASSPGVDTQYF,TGCGCCAGCAGCCCAGGGGTGGATACGCAGTATTTT
TRBJ2-3,TRBV9,-,-,CASSVAWHDTQYF,TGTGCCAGCAGCGTAGCTTGGCACGATACGCAGTATTTT
TRBJ1-4,TRBV3-1/TRBV3-2,TRBD1,-,CASSPGDRGEGEKLFF,TGTGCCAGCAGCCCCGGAGACAGGGGAGAGGGTGAAAAACTGTTTTTT
TRBJ2-7,TRBV29-1,-,-,CSVEDLGDEQYF,TGCAGCGTTGAAGATCTAGGGGACGAGCAGTACTTC
TRBJ2-1,TRBV7-9,TRBD2,-,CASSLSGGAVGEQFF,TGTGCCAGCAGCCTTAGCGGGGGGGCCGTTGGTGAGCAGTTCTTC
TRBJ1-6,TRBV6-5,-,-,CASSFGVGNSPLHF,TGTGCCAGCAGTTTTGGAGTCGGGAATTCACCCCTCCACTTT
TRBJ2-3,TRBV7-9,TRBD1,-,CASSLSGTATDTQYF,TGTGCCAGCAGCTTGTCGGGGACAGCAACAGATACGCAGTATTTT
TRBJ2-3,TRBV18,-,few,CASSQRGYTDTQYF,TGTGCCAGCTCCCAACGCGGTTACACAGATACGCAGTATTTT
TRBJ2-3,TRBV2,TRBD2,-,CASSGGGPDTQYF,TGTGCCAGCAGTGGGGGGGGTCCAGATACGCAGTATTTT
TRBJ2-3,TRBV7-2,-,-,CASSLRGGADTQYF,TGTGCCAGCAGCTTAAGGGGGGGTGCAGATACGCAGTATTTT
TRBJ2-7,TRBV19,-,-,CASSFSQPFGTVSYEQYF,TGTGCCAGTAGTTTCTCTCAACCGTTTGGGACTGTCTCCTACGAGCAGTACTTC
TRBJ2-5,TRBV12-3/TRBV12-4,-,few,CASRLLRGETQYF,TGTGCCAGCAGACTCCTTAGGGGGGAGACCCAGTACTTC
TRBJ2-3,TRBV24-1,-,-,CATAQQGTDTQYF,TGTGCCACCGCACAACAGGGAACAGATACGCAGTATTTT
TRBJ2-7,TRBV5-6,TRBD1,-,CASSFDRVLLHDEQYF,TGTGCCAGCAGCTTTGACAGGGTCCTCTTGCATGACGAGCAGTACTTC
TRBJ1-6,TRBV7-2,TRBD1,-,CASRRDSPNSPLHF,TGTGCCAGCAGGAGGGACAGTCCCAATTCACCCCTCCACTTT
TRBJ2-7,TRBV5-1,-,-,CASSLGGLSYEQYF,TGCGCCAGCAGCCTCGGGGGTCTGAGCTACGAGCAGTACTTC
TRBJ2-1,TRBV11-3,TRBD2,-,CASSSWLAGGQYGEQFF,TGTGCCAGCAGCTCCTGGCTAGCGGGGGGGCAATACGGGGAGCAGTTCTTC
TRBJ1-2,TRBV7-2,TRBD1,-,CASSHRQGYVDGYTF,TGTGCCAGCAGCCACCGACAGGGGTATGTTGATGGCTACACCTTC
TRBJ2-3,TRBV7-9,TRBD2,-,CASSPGLAGGIDTQYF,TGTGCCAGCAGCCCGGGACTAGCGGGGGGAATAGATACGCAGTATTTT
TRBJ1-2,TRBV19,-,-,CASSIEGAAYGYTF,TGTGCCAGTAGTATAGAGGGGGCGGCGTATGGCTACACCTTC
TRBJ2-7,TRBV6-6,-,-,CASSRVTGSYEQYF,TGTGCCAGCAGTCGTGTGACAGGCTCCTACGAGCAGTACTTC
TRBJ1-5,TRBV4-1,-,-,CASSQDPGGRGPQHF,TGCGCCAGCAGCCAAGATCCCGGCGGAAGGGGGCCCCAGCATTTT
TRBJ1-2,TRBV20-1,TRBD1,-,CSASNTGGYGYTF,TGCAGTGCTAGTAATACAGGGGGCTATGGCTACACCTTC
TRBJ1-1,TRBV6-5,-,once,CASSLLTGGTEAFF,TGTGCCAGCAGCCTACTCACGGGAGGGACTGAAGCTTTCTTT
TRBJ2-7,TRBV19,TRBD1,-,CASSLRQGNEYEQYF,TGTGCCAGTAGTCTGAGACAGGGGAACGAATACGAGCAGTACTTC
TRBJ1-2,TRBV7-2,-,-,CASSLARQSYGYTF,TGTGCCAGCAGCTTAGCACGACAGTCCTATGGCTACACCTTC
TRBJ1-2,TRBV14,TRBD1,-,CASSQVDSSTGGARGYTF,TGTGCCAGCAGCCAAGTCGATAGTTCGACAGGGGGGGCCAGAGGCTACACCTTC
TRBJ1-1,TRBV7-9,TRBD1,-,CASSLGDRGTEAFF,TGTGCCAGCAGCTTGGGAGACAGGGGCACTGAAGCTTTCTTT
TRBJ2-1,TRBV4-3,TRBD2,few,CASSAGLAGGYNEQFF,TGCGCCAGCAGCGCGGGACTAGCGGGGGGCTACAATGAGCAGTTCTTC
TRBJ2-1,TRBV7-2,-,-,CASSFQGWNEQFF,TGTGCCAGCAGCTTCCAGGGGTGGAATGAGCAGTTCTTC
TRBJ2-7,TRBV29-1,-,few,CSVRERDIGEQYF,TGCAGCGTCAGAGAGAGGGACATCGGCGAGCAGTACTTC
TRBJ2-5,TRBV19,-,-,CASSMPPPRETQYF,TGTGCCAGTAGTATGCCACCGCCGAGGGAGACCCAGTACTTC
TRBJ2-1,TRBV2,TRBD1,-,CASSTGTGGWNEQFF,TGTGCCAGCAGCACCGGGACAGGGGGCTGGAATGAGCAGTTCTTC
TRBJ1-1,TRBV3-1/TRBV3-2,-,-,CASSPRELRTFF,TGTGCCAGCAGCCCCCGGGAGCTCCGGACTTTCTTT
TRBJ2-7,TRBV19,TRBD1,-,CASSSSTGAYYEQYF,TGTGCCAGTAGCTCAAGTACAGGGGCGTACTACGAGCAGTACTTC
TRBJ1-6,TRBV4-3,TRBD1,-,CASSHHRTGSGNSPLHF,TGCGCCAGCAGCCATCACCGGACAGGGTCTGGGAATTCACCCCTCCACTTT
TRBJ1-2,TRBV4-3,-,-,CASSQERQVVVYGYTF,TGCGCCAGCAGCCAAGAGAGACAGGTCGTGGTCTATGGCTACACCTTC
TRBJ1-1,TRBV7-9,TRBD1,-,CASSLAGGMNTEAFF,TGTGCCAGCAGCTTGGCAGGGGGCATGAACACTGAAGCTTTCTTT
TRBJ1-3,TRBV5-5,TRBD1,-,CASSSAGQGAGNTIYF,TGTGCCAGCAGCTCCGCGGGACAGGGGGCTGGAAACACCATATATTTT
TRBJ1-5,TRBV7-8,TRBD1,-,CASSPRDRGNQPQHF,TGTGCCAGCAGCCCCCGGGACAGGGGCAATCAGCCCCAGCATTTT
TRBJ1-5,TRBV18,TRBD1,-,CASSPRDSPTYSNQPQHF,TGTGCCAGCTCACCACGGGACAGTCCTACCTATAGCAATCAGCCCCAGCATTTT
TRBJ2-5,TRBV7-2,-,-,CASSLAWGTRGETQYF,TGTGCCAGCAGCTTAGCGTGGGGGACCAGGGGAGAGACCCAGTACTTC
TRBJ2-7,TRBV7-8,TRBD2,-,CASSRTSGEQYF,TGTGCCAGCAGCCGGACTAGCGGCGAGCAGTACTTC
TRBJ2-7,TRBV19,TRBD1,-,CASSIGQGAREQYF,TGTGCCAGTAGTATCGGGCAGGGGGCAAGGGAGCAGTACTTC
TRBJ2-6,TRBV6-1,-,-,CASSEVGFPGYSGANVLTF,TGTGCCAGCAGTGAAGTGGGGTTCCCAGGGTATTCTGGGGCCAACGTCCTGACTTTC
TRBJ1-1,TRBV20-1,-,-,CSATSGHEAFF,TGCAGTGCCACCAGTGGCCATGAAGCTTTCTTT
TRBJ2-5,TRBV27,-,-,CASSRGARETQYF,TGTGCCAGCAGCAGGGGGGCGCGGGAGACCCAGTACTTC
TRBJ2-7,TRBV28,-,once,CASREGGRWEQYF,TGTGCCAGCAGGGAGGGGGGGCGCTGGGAGCAGTACTTC
TRBJ2-7,TRBV9,TRBD1,-,CASSASTGSSYEQYF,TGTGCCAGCAGCGCCTCGACAGGGAGCTCCTACGAGCAGTACTTC
TRBJ1-5,TRBV6-2/TRBV6-3,-,few,CASSYSRGTRQPQHF,TGTGCCAGCAGTTACAGTAGGGGGACCCGTCAGCCCCAGCATTTT
TRBJ1-5,TRBV19,-,-,CASMGQPNNQPQHF,TGTGCCAGTATGGGGCAGCCGAACAATCAGCCCCAGCATTTT
TRBJ2-7,TRBV27,TRBD1,-,CASSLMGTGAHEQYF,TGTGCCAGCAGTCTTATGGGGACAGGGGCCCACGAGCAGTACTTC